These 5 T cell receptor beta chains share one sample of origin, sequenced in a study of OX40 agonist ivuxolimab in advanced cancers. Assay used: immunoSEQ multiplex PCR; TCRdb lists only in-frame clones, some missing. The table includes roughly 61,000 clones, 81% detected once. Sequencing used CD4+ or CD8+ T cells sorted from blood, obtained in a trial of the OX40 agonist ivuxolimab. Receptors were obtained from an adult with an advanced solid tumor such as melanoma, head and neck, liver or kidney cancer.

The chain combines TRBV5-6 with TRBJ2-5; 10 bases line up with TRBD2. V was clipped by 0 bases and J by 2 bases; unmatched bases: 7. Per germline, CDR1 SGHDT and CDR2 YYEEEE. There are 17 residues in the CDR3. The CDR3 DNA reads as TGTGCCAGCAGCTTGGCCGGAGCTAGCGGGGGACAAGAGACCCAGTACTTC. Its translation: CASSLAGASGGQETQYF.

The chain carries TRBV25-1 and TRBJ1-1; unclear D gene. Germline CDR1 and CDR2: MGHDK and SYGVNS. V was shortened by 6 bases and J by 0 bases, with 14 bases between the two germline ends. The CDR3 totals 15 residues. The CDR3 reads CASSDRTGMNTEAFF. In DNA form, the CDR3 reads TGTGCCAGCAGCGACCGGACGGGGATGAACACTGAAGCTTTCTTT.

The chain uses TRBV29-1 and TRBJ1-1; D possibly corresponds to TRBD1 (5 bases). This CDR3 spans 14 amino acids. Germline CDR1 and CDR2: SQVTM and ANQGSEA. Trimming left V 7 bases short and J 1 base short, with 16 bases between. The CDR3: CSAGRGTSNTEAFF. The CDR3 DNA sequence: TGCAGCGCGGGACGAGGCACTTCGAACACTGAAGCTTTCTTT. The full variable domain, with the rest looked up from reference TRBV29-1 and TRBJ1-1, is SAVISQKPSRDICQRGTSLTIQCQVDSQVTMMFWYRQQPGQSLTLIATANQGSEATYESGFVIDKFPISRPNLTFSTLTVSNMSPEDSSIYLCSAGRGTSNTEAFFGQGTRLTVV.

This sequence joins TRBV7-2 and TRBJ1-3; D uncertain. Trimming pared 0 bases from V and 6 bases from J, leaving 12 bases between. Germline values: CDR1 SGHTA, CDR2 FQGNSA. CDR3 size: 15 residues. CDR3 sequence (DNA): TGTGCCAGCAGCTTAGCGGCGGCATCTACAAACACCATATATTTT. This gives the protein CASSLAAASTNTIYF.

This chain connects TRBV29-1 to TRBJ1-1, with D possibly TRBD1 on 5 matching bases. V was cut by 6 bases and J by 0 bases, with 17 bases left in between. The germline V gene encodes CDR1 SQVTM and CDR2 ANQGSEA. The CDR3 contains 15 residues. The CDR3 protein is CSVRGGLRMNTEAFF. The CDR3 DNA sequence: TGCAGCGTGCGTGGGGGTCTCAGGATGAACACTGAAGCTTTCTTT.